These T cell receptor beta chains were read from a single sample in a study of T cell responses to AZD1222 COVID-19 vaccine. The method was immunoSEQ multiplex PCR; TCRdb's version includes in-frame clones alone and lacks a portion of them. This sample yields around 140,000 clones, of which approximately 90% are seen a single time; under 4.5% belongs to the top ten. The material sequenced was peripheral blood, taken 28 days after the second AZD1222 dose. These receptors were taken from an adult who received the AZD1222 COVID-19 vaccine. Each CDR3 is given with its conserved first and last residue. Each record gives: clone size, V gene, D gene, J gene, CDR3 protein, CDR3 DNA. The D gene is left open where the match is weak. Rows give clone size only sometimes, using once, few, many, or a class for an expanded clone.

.	TRBV12-3/TRBV12-4	.	TRBJ1-1	CASTLSRKAFF	TGTGCCAGCACTCTGAGTCGTAAAGCTTTCTTT
.	TRBV5-4	.	TRBJ2-1	CASSLDRVPGSEQFF	TGTGCCAGCAGCCTCGACCGGGTACCAGGGTCGGAGCAGTTCTTC
.	TRBV7-9	TRBD1	TRBJ1-1	CASSPTGGLWDTEAFF	TGTGCCAGCAGCCCGACAGGGGGCCTGTGGGACACTGAAGCTTTCTTT
.	TRBV21-1	.	TRBJ2-3	CASSGDHGLVENQDTQYF	TGTGCCAGCAGCGGTGACCACGGACTAGTGGAAAATCAAGATACGCAGTATTTT
.	TRBV7-9	.	TRBJ2-1	CASSILSGRVNNEQFF	TGTGCCAGCAGCATCCTTTCAGGGAGAGTAAACAATGAGCAGTTCTTC
.	TRBV4-2	.	TRBJ1-1	CASSQAGTGINREAFF	TGTGCCAGCAGCCAAGCCGGGACGGGGATAAATCGAGAAGCTTTCTTT
once	TRBV28	.	TRBJ1-1	CASSYRSSAAEAFF	TGTGCCAGCAGTTACAGGTCTTCTGCCGCTGAAGCTTTCTTT
.	TRBV7-2	.	TRBJ1-6	CASSFSGDTRRSYNSPLHF	TGTGCCAGCAGCTTTAGCGGTGACACCCGCAGATCCTATAATTCACCCCTCCACTTT
.	TRBV7-9	.	TRBJ1-1	CASSLDPPGVTEAFF	TGTGCCAGCAGCTTAGACCCACCGGGGGTCACTGAAGCTTTCTTT
.	TRBV27	.	TRBJ1-2	CASSYTPSGGYTF	TGTGCCAGCAGTTATACTCCGTCGGGTGGCTACACCTTC
.	TRBV6-5	.	TRBJ1-4	CASSYSGTFGEKLFF	TGTGCCAGCAGTTACTCGGGGACTTTTGGGGAAAAACTGTTTTTT
.	TRBV25-1	.	TRBJ2-1	CASSEAPANEQFF	TGTGCCAGCAGTGAGGCCCCGGCCAATGAGCAGTTCTTC
once	TRBV15	TRBD1	TRBJ1-1	CATGLDRVNTEAFF	TGTGCCACCGGTTTGGACAGGGTGAACACTGAAGCTTTCTTT
.	TRBV6-5	.	TRBJ2-3	CASSYLSTDTQYF	TGTGCCAGCAGTTACCTTAGCACAGATACGCAGTATTTT
.	TRBV9	.	TRBJ1-5	CASSVLQDGPQHF	TGTGCCAGCAGCGTTCTCCAGGATGGGCCCCAGCATTTT
.	TRBV5-4	.	TRBJ1-4	CASSSEGGYNEKLFF	TGTGCCAGCAGCTCTGAGGGGGGGTATAACGAAAAACTGTTTTTT
.	TRBV29-1	TRBD1	TRBJ1-1	CSVDGQGPVRNTEAFF	TGCAGCGTTGATGGACAGGGGCCGGTCAGGAACACTGAAGCTTTCTTT
few	TRBV19	.	TRBJ2-1	CASSSAGLGSGSNEQFF	TGTGCCAGTAGTTCTGCCGGGCTAGGTAGCGGTTCAAATGAGCAGTTCTTC
.	TRBV7-2	.	TRBJ1-3	CASSLRETLLNTIYF	TGTGCCAGCAGCCTCAGAGAGACCCTGTTAAACACCATATATTTT
.	TRBV28	.	TRBJ2-7	CASSSGTPTYEQYF	TGTGCCAGCAGTTCCGGGACACCTACCTACGAGCAGTACTTC
.	TRBV7-2	.	TRBJ2-1	CASSPAGTNQGEQFF	TGTGCCAGCAGCCCGGCCGGGACCAATCAGGGTGAGCAGTTCTTC
.	TRBV19	TRBD2	TRBJ2-7	CASSAAGGSDEQYF	TGTGCCAGTAGTGCGGCGGGGGGGAGCGACGAGCAGTACTTC
once	TRBV27	.	TRBJ2-7	CASSPYNFRYEQYF	TGTGCCAGCAGTCCCTATAACTTCCGCTACGAGCAGTACTTC
.	TRBV28	.	TRBJ1-2	CASSLRVNYGYTF	TGTGCCAGCAGTTTGAGGGTTAACTATGGCTACACCTTC
.	TRBV11-3	.	TRBJ2-1	CASSRRGDGRLGEQFF	TGTGCCAGCAGCCGACGGGGAGACGGGAGATTGGGTGAGCAGTTCTTC
.	TRBV11-2	TRBD2	TRBJ2-1	CASSLELAGYNEQFF	TGTGCCAGCAGCTTAGAGCTAGCGGGATACAATGAGCAGTTCTTC
.	TRBV3-1/TRBV3-2	TRBD1	TRBJ1-1	CASSARTGGSEAFF	TGTGCCAGCAGCGCCCGGACAGGGGGATCTGAAGCTTTCTTT
.	TRBV27	.	TRBJ1-1	CASSATRRARTEAFF	TGTGCCAGCAGCGCGACAAGGAGGGCTAGGACTGAAGCTTTCTTT
once	TRBV4-3	.	TRBJ1-5	CASSQNYRSNQPQHF	TGCGCCAGCAGCCAAAACTACAGGAGCAATCAGCCCCAGCATTTT
.	TRBV3-1/TRBV3-2	.	TRBJ1-2	CASSQSGPGDFYTF	TGTGCCAGCAGCCAATCTGGCCCGGGGGATTTCTACACCTTC
once	TRBV19	.	TRBJ1-1	CASSKFGAMNTEAFF	TGTGCCAGTAGTAAATTTGGGGCGATGAACACTGAAGCTTTCTTT
.	TRBV7-9	.	TRBJ2-7	CASSPTSSYEQYF	TGTGCCAGCAGCCCGACTAGTAGCTACGAGCAGTACTTC
.	TRBV24-1	TRBD2	TRBJ2-1	CATSDWNPRLAGVYNEQFF	TGTGCCACCAGTGATTGGAATCCCCGACTAGCGGGAGTTTACAATGAGCAGTTCTTC
.	TRBV18	TRBD1	TRBJ2-3	CASSLKTGQGTDTQYF	TGTGCCAGCTCACTGAAGACAGGGCAAGGTACAGATACGCAGTATTTT
.	TRBV5-4	TRBD1	TRBJ2-4	CASSPGQGLQYF	TGTGCCAGCAGCCCGGGACAGGGGCTTCAGTACTTC
.	TRBV5-6	.	TRBJ2-1	CASSFLLVTLRNEQFF	TGTGCCAGCAGCTTTTTGTTGGTGACCCTCAGAAATGAGCAGTTCTTC
.	TRBV5-6	TRBD1	TRBJ2-2	CASRSTGANTGELFF	TGTGCCAGCAGATCGACAGGGGCGAACACCGGGGAGCTGTTTTTT
.	TRBV7-3	.	TRBJ1-1	CASSPNSGNTEAFF	TGTGCCAGCAGCCCAAACTCGGGGAACACTGAAGCTTTCTTT
.	TRBV6-1	.	TRBJ1-1	CASSDPGRRDTEAFF	TGTGCCAGCAGTGACCCGGGGCGTCGGGACACTGAAGCTTTCTTT
.	TRBV7-3	.	TRBJ1-1	CASSLTGGPTTEAFF	TGTGCCAGCAGCTTAACAGGTGGGCCGACGACTGAAGCTTTCTTT
.	TRBV10-1	.	TRBJ2-5	CASSAGQTNQETQYF	TGCGCCAGCAGCGCGGGACAGACTAATCAAGAGACCCAGTACTTC
.	TRBV20-1	.	TRBJ2-3	CSASTGDTQYF	TGCAGTGCTAGTACCGGGGATACGCAGTATTTT
.	TRBV5-1	.	TRBJ1-1	CASSPKAGRTEAFF	TGCGCCAGCAGCCCAAAAGCGGGGAGGACTGAAGCTTTCTTT
.	TRBV28	.	TRBJ1-2	CASSLKKVYGYTF	TGTGCCAGCAGTCTTAAGAAAGTCTATGGCTACACCTTC
.	TRBV7-2	.	TRBJ1-5	CASSLAGRNSNQPQHF	TGTGCCAGCAGCTTAGCGGGACGCAATAGCAATCAGCCCCAGCATTTT
.	TRBV5-4	.	TRBJ1-1	CASSLGFTNTEAFF	TGTGCCAGCAGCTTGGGATTTACGAACACTGAAGCTTTCTTT
.	TRBV4-3	.	TRBJ2-1	CASSQVALYGEQFF	TGCGCCAGCAGCCAAGTCGCCCTTTATGGTGAGCAGTTCTTC
.	TRBV5-1	TRBD1	TRBJ1-1	CASSLVGQATEAFF	TGCGCCAGCAGCTTGGTAGGACAGGCTACTGAAGCTTTCTTT
.	TRBV2	.	TRBJ1-3	CASSDTTLGGNTIYF	TGTGCCAGCTCCGACACAACTCTGGGGGGGAACACCATATATTTT
.	TRBV27	TRBD2	TRBJ2-1	CASSLLTSGEQFF	TGTGCCAGCAGTTTGCTTACTAGCGGGGAGCAGTTCTTC